The T cell receptor (beta chain) described here comes from a study of cytomegalovirus exposure and HLA in healthy donors. General observations from the study: Overall, roughly 150 TCR beta chains were annotated as cytomegalovirus-associated. According to a subsequent analysis, TCR clusters identified in the first cohort showed a tendency to co-occur across the 100 to 150 validation repertoires.

Unmatched junction bases numbered 7, after V lost 7 bases and J lost 1 base. The CDR3 runs to 15 residues. Germline lookup yields CDR1 MNHEY and CDR2 SMNVEV (reference sequence). Separate from the approximately 600-subject first cohort was the 120-subject validation cohort, to which the donors belonged. Only in-frame clones appear in the TCRdb table, and some are missing; sequencing was by immunoSEQ multiplex PCR. The sample records fewer than 150,000 clones, 88% being singletons. Worth noting for this clone: Its antigen is not identified.

The sequence was collected from a man under 40 in good health and CMV-seronegative. The V gene is TRBV27, the J gene TRBJ1-5, with TRBD1 identical over 7 bases. The sample was PBMCs. The CDR3 DNA reads TGTGCCAGCAAGTTAGGGGGCTCGAGCAATCAGCCCCAGCATTTT. It translates to CASKLGGSSNQPQHF.